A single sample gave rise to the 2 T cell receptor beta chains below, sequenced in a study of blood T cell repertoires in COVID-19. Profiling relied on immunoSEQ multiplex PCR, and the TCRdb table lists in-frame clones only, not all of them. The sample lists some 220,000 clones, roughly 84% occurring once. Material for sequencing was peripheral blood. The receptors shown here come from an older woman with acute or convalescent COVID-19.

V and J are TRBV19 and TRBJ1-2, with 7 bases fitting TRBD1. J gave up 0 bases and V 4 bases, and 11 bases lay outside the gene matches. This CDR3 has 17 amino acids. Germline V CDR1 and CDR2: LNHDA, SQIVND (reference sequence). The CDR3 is CASSTNRDRKTNYGYTF. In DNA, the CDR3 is TGTGCCAGTAGTACGAACCGGGACAGAAAAACTAACTATGGCTACACCTTC.

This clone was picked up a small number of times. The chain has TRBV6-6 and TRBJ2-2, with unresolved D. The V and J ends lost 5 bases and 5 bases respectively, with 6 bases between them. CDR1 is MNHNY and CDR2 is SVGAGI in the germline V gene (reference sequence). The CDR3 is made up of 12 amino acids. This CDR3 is CASSNPTGELFF. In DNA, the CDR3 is TGTGCCAGCAGTAATCCGACCGGGGAGCTGTTTTTT.